Detailed here is one T cell receptor beta chain. It has no known antigen specificity. This sample was sequenced with a NextSeq 550. The Human TCR Profiling Kit (MiLaboratory) was used to prepare UMI-labeled 5' RACE TRB cDNA libraries. cDNA synthesis used the entire amount of extracted RNA, and PCR amplification then used the entire amount of cDNA produced. Libraries were prepared in parallel with an identical number of PCR cycles. The paper's processing steps were these. MIGEC and MiXCR extracted about 49,000 +/- 11,000 unique UMI-labeled TRB cDNA molecules per library, requiring at least two reads per UMI. On average, roughly 40,000 +/- 10,000 functional in-frame TRB CDR3 nucleotide clonotypes lacking stop codons were found per library. After downsampling to 5000 UMI-labeled TRB molecules per sample, diversity metrics such as normalized Shannon-Wiener and Chao1 were calculated in VDJtools. VDJtools computed clonotype-size-weighted physicochemical properties of the central five CDR3 residues: interaction energy, strength, volume and Kidera factor 4. After TCRdb reprocessed the reads, each CDR3 protein sequence was kept as one row, without DNA. The V and J calls, along with clone size, are taken from TCRdb and not from the paper's own processing. The table for this sample shows around 90,000 distinct CDR3 sequences. The top ten clonotypes cover around 0.99% of the sample.

The data are from a study of CXCR3-negative and CXCR3-positive naive CD8 T cells (dated by TCRdb to the late 2010s). General notes on the study: In total, some 130 million TRB reads were obtained, corresponding to roughly 1.5 +/- 0.3 million reads per library. The diversity and physicochemical repertoire analyses included 11 donors pooled from two independent experiments. TRBV-TRBJ cluster analysis included naive subsets from a handful of donors and memory cells from 3 donors. What the study reported, not specific to this receptor: Naive CXCR3-negative and CXCR3-positive cells from the same donor showed similar TRBV-TRBJ usage, whereas memory cells showed distinct patterns. Repertoire diversity was comparably high in both naive subsets but much lower in memory CD8+ T cells. CXCR3 expression partially decreased after cryopreservation, so most assays used freshly isolated PBMCs. Because surface CD5, which has been linked to self-reactivity in mice, was comparable between naive subsets, TCR interaction strength was also inferred from TRB CDR3 physicochemical properties. TRB CDR3s from CXCR3-positive naive cells showed higher hydrophobicity (lower Kidera factor 4), lower energy, and higher strength and volume indices than CXCR3-negative naive cells.

Each CD8+ T cell subset was flow-sorted in triplicate, and around 320,000 cells per subset were placed directly into RLT lysis buffer. To keep memory contaminants out, a stringent definition of naive CD8+ T cells was applied: CD45RO-CCR7+CD27+CD95-. Peripheral blood mononuclear cells were isolated from buffy coats using standard density gradient centrifugation. A FACSAria III was used to flow-sort naive CXCR3-negative and CXCR3-positive CD8+ T cells. An RNeasy Mini Kit was used to extract total RNA from the sorted cells. The sequence was obtained from a human donor in good health. Some clones in this sample may be carry-over from other donors' samples. The sample consisted of naive CXCR3- CD8+ T cells from blood. The cell subset or site label for this specimen denotes: CD45RO-CCR7+CD27+CD95- naive CD8+ T cells lacking CXCR3 (TNR3-).

The CDR3 reads CSARDYRGQGEAFF. This receptor chain uses TRBV20-1 and TRBJ1-1; the D gene TCRdb calls, TRBD1, cannot be checked with no DNA. The germline V gene (reference sequence) yields DFQATT for CDR1 and SNEGSKA for CDR2. Measured from the cysteine to the phenylalanine, the CDR3 is 14 residues long. Nucleotide data are not available.